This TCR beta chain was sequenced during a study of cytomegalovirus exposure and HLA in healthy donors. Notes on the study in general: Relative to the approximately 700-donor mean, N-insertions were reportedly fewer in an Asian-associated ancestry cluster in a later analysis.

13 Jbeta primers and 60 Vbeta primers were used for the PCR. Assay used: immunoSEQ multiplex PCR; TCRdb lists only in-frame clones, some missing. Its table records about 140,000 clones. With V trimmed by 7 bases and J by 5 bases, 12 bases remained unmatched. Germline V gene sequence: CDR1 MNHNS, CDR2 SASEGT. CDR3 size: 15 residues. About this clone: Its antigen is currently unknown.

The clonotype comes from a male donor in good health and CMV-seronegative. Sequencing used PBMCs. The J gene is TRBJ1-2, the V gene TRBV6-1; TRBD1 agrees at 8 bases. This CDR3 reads CASIRGRGQAYGYTF. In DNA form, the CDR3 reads TGTGCCAGCATCAGAGGCAGGGGGCAGGCTTATGGCTACACCTTC.